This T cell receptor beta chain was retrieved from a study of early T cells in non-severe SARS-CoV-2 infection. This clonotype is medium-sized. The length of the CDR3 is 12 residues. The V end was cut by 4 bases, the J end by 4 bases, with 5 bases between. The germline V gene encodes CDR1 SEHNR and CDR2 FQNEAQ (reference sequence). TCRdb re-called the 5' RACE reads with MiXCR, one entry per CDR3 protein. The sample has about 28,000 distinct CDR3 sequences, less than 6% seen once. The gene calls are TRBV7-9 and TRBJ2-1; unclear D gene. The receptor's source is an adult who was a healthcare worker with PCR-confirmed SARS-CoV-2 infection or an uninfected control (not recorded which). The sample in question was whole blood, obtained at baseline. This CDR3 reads CASSSRYNEQFF. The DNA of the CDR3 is TGTGCCAGCAGCTCTAGGTACAATGAGCAGTTCTTC.